A single sample gave rise to the 26 T cell receptor beta chains below, sequenced in a study of neoadjuvant anti-PD-1 for oral cavity cancer (dated by TCRdb to the early 2020s). Read against the paper, the sample's time point label means: after neoadjuvant nivolumab, at surgical resection. Receptors were amplified or captured by the immunoSEQ multiplex PCR assay. The source is immuneACCESS, and TCRdb retained only in-frame sequences with V and J called. Part of the clones is not carried over; for the studies checked, unresolved V genes explain less than half of this, and the remainder is unexplained. The sample includes 37,000 or so clones, with roughly 35% observed a single time. Of the sample, 16% is held by the ten largest clones. Sequencing was performed on tumor tissue, taken after nivolumab (anti-PD-1) treatment. The receptors here all came from a person aged 35-79 years with oral cavity squamous cell carcinoma.

The chain recombines TRBV7-6 with TRBJ1-2; possible D gene TRBD1, 6 bases. Trimming removed 6 bases from V and 4 bases from J, with 15 bases in between. The CDR3 runs to 14 residues. Germline V gene data show CDR1 as SGHVS and CDR2 as FNYEAQ. The CDR3 DNA reads as TGTGCCAGCAGTTCCGGGGGGCCGGGCTATGGCTACACCTTC. Its translation is CASSSGGPGYGYTF. Using reference TRBV7-6 and TRBJ1-2 for the parts outside the CDR3, the full variable domain is GAGVSQSPRYKVTKRGQDVALRCDPISGHVSLYWYRQALGQGPEFLTYFNYEAQQDKSGLPNDRFSAERPEGSISTLTIQRTEQRDSAMYRCASSSGGPGYGYTFGSGTRLTVV.

The rearrangement joins TRBV5-1 to TRBJ2-7; D is undetermined. This CDR3 is built from 12 residues. Germline V lookup: CDR1 SGHRS, CDR2 YFSETQ. V lost 0 bases to trimming and J lost 2 bases, with 3 bases between them. DNA for the CDR3: TGCGCCAGCAGCTTGGTACCCTACGAGCAGTACTTC. This sequence encodes CASSLVPYEQYF.

The chain employs TRBV4-1 and TRBJ2-5; D is possibly TRBD1 (7 bases). The CDR3 has 17 amino acids. Per the germline V gene, CDR1 is MGHRA and CDR2 is YSYEKL. Between the trimmed V and J ends, which lost 0 bases and 7 bases, there was a span of 21 bases. The CDR3 is CASSQDPGRGVIGTQYF. CDR3 sequence (DNA): TGCGCCAGCAGCCAAGACCCCGGCAGGGGGGTAATTGGGACCCAGTACTTC.

The J gene is TRBJ1-2, the V gene TRBV4-2; perhaps TRBD1 as D (6 bases). With 3 bases removed from V and 0 bases from J, the gap between germline ends came to 8 bases. The CDR3 extends over 14 amino acids. CDR1 and CDR2 from the germline V gene are LGHNA and YNFKEQ. The CDR3 DNA follows: TGTGCCAGCAGCCACGGACAGTCTAACTATGGCTACACCTTC. This translates into CASSHGQSNYGYTF.

The genes are TRBV4-1 and TRBJ1-2; D remains ambiguous. The germline CDR1 and CDR2 sequences are MGHRA and YSYEKL. Trimming shortened V by 1 base and J by 8 bases, and 17 bases separated the two germline ends. CDR3 length equals 15 residues. The CDR3 coding sequence is TGCGCCAGCAGCCAAGTCCTGACCGTCTCGGGAGGCTACACCTTC. It encodes CASSQVLTVSGGYTF.

A word on this clone: Other DNA sequences in the same sample also yield this CDR3. The chain uses TRBV18 and TRBJ1-4; D might be TRBD1 (5 bases). Germline V gene data show CDR1 as KGHSH and CDR2 as LQKENI. Trimming removed 3 bases from V and 8 bases from J, with 13 bases in between. This CDR3 contains 14 residues. The CDR3 DNA reads TGTGCCAGCTCACCGGGGGGACCCGGGGAAAAACTGTTTTTT. This sequence encodes CASSPGGPGEKLFF.

This clone was seen many times. V and J are TRBV28 and TRBJ2-1, with unresolved D. V was cut by 8 bases and J by 0 bases, with 8 bases left in between. From germline, CDR1 is MDHEN and CDR2 SYDVKM. This CDR3 has 13 amino acids. Here the CDR3 DNA reads TGTGCCAGCCGCCTTGTCTCCTACAATGAGCAGTTCTTC. Its protein is CASRLVSYNEQFF.

Notes on this clone: A read error may account for a junction end that differs from germline. The chain has TRBV6-1 and TRBJ2-1; D is possibly TRBD1 (5 bases). Germline loops: CDR1 MNHNS, CDR2 SASEGT. This CDR3 is 12 amino acids long. CDR3 nucleotides: TGTGCCAGCAGTGAACCAGGGCCCGTAAAAATCTTC. It codes for CASSEPGPVKIF.

In its sample, this clone was seen a few times. The chain is built from TRBV5-1 and TRBJ1-2, with 7 positions matching TRBD1. The germline V gene has CDR1 SGHRS and CDR2 YFSETQ. The CDR3 length is 15 residues. V lost 3 bases, J lost 2 bases, and 7 bases stayed unmatched. For the CDR3, the DNA is TGCGCCAGCAGCTGGGGGGACAGCTCAAACTATGGCTACACCTTC. Translation: CASSWGDSSNYGYTF.

The chain employs TRBV28 and TRBJ2-7, with no clear D. This CDR3 comprises 12 residues. Germline V gene data show CDR1 as MDHEN and CDR2 as SYDVKM. Trimming removed 2 bases at V and 3 bases at J, with 5 bases between. CDR3 DNA sequence: TGTGCCAGCAGTTTAGCAGGCTACGAGCAGTACTTC. As protein: CASSLAGYEQYF.

The chain's CDR3 is CASGDRVRYSPLHF. The CDR3 DNA reads as TGTGCCAGCGGGGACAGGGTCCGTTATTCACCCCTCCACTTT. The V gene is TRBV27, the J gene TRBJ1-6, with 9 bases that match TRBD1. V lost 8 bases and J lost 8; bases outside the gene matches: 7. CDR3 length: 14 residues. CDR1 is MNHEY and CDR2 is SMNVEV in the germline V gene (reference sequence).

The chain joins TRBV29-1 to TRBJ1-5; tentatively, D is TRBD1 (6 bases). V lost 4 bases, J lost 5 bases, and 15 bases lay in between. CDR1 is SQVTM, CDR2 ANQGSEA, per germline. The CDR3 has 14 amino acids. CDR3 DNA sequence: TGCAGCGTTGTTCTGGCACAGGGAGATCAGCCCCAGCATTTT. This sequence encodes CSVVLAQGDQPQHF.

This clone was counted only a few times. The V call is TRBV5-1, the J call TRBJ1-1, with D tentatively TRBD1 (6 bases). Germline assignment: CDR1 SGHRS and CDR2 YFSETQ. V was shortened by 2 bases and J by 5 bases, with 13 bases between the two germline ends. This CDR3 contains 14 residues. CDR3 coding DNA: TGCGCCAGCAGCTTTCAGGGGCAATTTACTGAAGCTTTCTTT. Its translation is CASSFQGQFTEAFF.

Many counts were recorded for this clone. This chain uses TRBV6-1 with TRBJ2-1; D not resolved. The CDR3 is made up of 13 amino acids. V gave up 2 bases and J gave up 7 bases, with 9 bases separating them. CDR1 MNHNS and CDR2 SASEGT come from the germline V gene. As DNA, the CDR3 is TGTGCCAGCAGTGAATTTATGGCGAATGAGCAGTTCTTC. Its translation is CASSEFMANEQFF.

V and J are TRBV4-1 and TRBJ1-3; the match to TRBD1 covers 7 bases. This CDR3 region has 19 residues. V lost 0 bases, J lost 0 bases, and 11 bases stayed unmatched. Germline V gives CDR1 MGHRA, CDR2 YSYEKL. This CDR3 is CASSQDIRVTGSSGNTIYF. DNA of the CDR3: TGCGCCAGCAGCCAAGATATCCGGGTGACAGGGAGCTCTGGAAACACCATATATTTT.

The chain joins TRBV5-4 to TRBJ1-1; no firm D call. Trimming took 1 base from V and 0 from J, leaving 10 bases between them. The CDR3 has 15 amino acids. Germline values: CDR1 SGHNT, CDR2 YYREEE (reference sequence). This chain's CDR3 is CASSLIQELNTEAFF. Here the CDR3 DNA reads TGTGCCAGCAGCTTGATTCAGGAACTGAACACTGAAGCTTTCTTT.

This clone was observed many times. DNA for the CDR3: TGTGCCAGCAGTCACGATACTAGCGGGTTTGGAGAGACCCAGTACTTC. It encodes CASSHDTSGFGETQYF. This rearrangement joins TRBV27 to TRBJ2-5, with 9 bases identical to TRBD2. The V and J ends lost 5 bases and 4 bases, in that order; junction bases with no gene match: 11. This CDR3 is built from 16 residues. CDR1 is MNHEY and CDR2 is SMNVEV in the germline V gene (reference sequence).

The sample holds a few counts of this clone. The V gene is TRBV2, the J gene TRBJ2-1, with D perhaps TRBD2 (6 bases). The V gene's germline CDR1 is SNHLY and CDR2 FYNNEI. The V gene lost 6 bases and the J gene lost 4 bases, with 13 bases spanning the gap. This CDR3 contains 14 residues. CDR3: CASRQLLAYNEQFF. The CDR3 DNA reads TGTGCCAGCAGGCAATTACTAGCTTACAATGAGCAGTTCTTC.

The chain combines TRBV4-2 with TRBJ1-5; D unresolved. Germline V gene data show CDR1 as LGHNA and CDR2 as YNFKEQ. The V end lost 1 base, the J end lost 5 bases, and 21 bases lay between the germline ends. The CDR3 runs 18 residues. CDR3 sequence reads: CASSQAHGPSKTHQPQHF. CDR3 nucleotides: TGTGCCAGCAGCCAAGCCCACGGACCGAGTAAAACTCATCAGCCCCAGCATTTT.

The rearrangement links TRBV28 to TRBJ2-2; weak D call: TRBD1 (7 bases). The CDR3 extends over 18 amino acids. The germline V and J ends were trimmed by 7 bases and 3 bases, with 24 bases remaining between them. CDR1 and CDR2 (germline): MDHEN, SYDVKM. The CDR3 bases are TGTGCCAGCACCCATCTCACGTGGCAGGGGGAGGACACCGGGGAGCTGTTTTTT. Translated: CASTHLTWQGEDTGELFF. Looking up the rest from reference TRBV28 and TRBJ2-2 gives the full variable domain: DVKVTQSSRYLVKRTGEKVFLECVQDMDHENMFWYRQDPGLGLRLIYFSYDVKMKEKGDIPEGYSVSREKKERFSLILESASTNQTSMYLCASTHLTWQGEDTGELFFGEGSRLTVL.

The chain employs TRBV18 and TRBJ1-2; tentative D call: TRBD1 (6 bases). The V gene's germline CDR1 is KGHSH and CDR2 LQKENI. With 6 bases removed from V and 2 bases from J, the gap between germline ends came to 10 bases. This CDR3 is built from 13 residues. The CDR3 is CASSSDRNYGYTF. The DNA for the CDR3 is TGTGCCAGCTCGTCAGACAGGAACTATGGCTACACCTTC.

The gene calls are TRBV7-3 and TRBJ2-3; perhaps TRBD2 as D (5 bases). Germline V gene lookup returns CDR1 SGHTA and CDR2 FQGTGA. V gave up 5 bases and J gave up 0 bases, with 9 bases separating them. The CDR3 contains 14 residues. The CDR3 DNA follows: TGTGCCAGCAGCCCTGGACTGAGCACAGATACGCAGTATTTT. Protein product: CASSPGLSTDTQYF.

This sequence joins TRBV30 and TRBJ2-7; maybe TRBD2 (5 bases). This CDR3 region has 17 residues. Germline CDR1 GTSNPN, CDR2 SVGIG (reference sequence). Trimming cost V 3 bases and J 7 bases, with 28 bases left between them. For the CDR3, the DNA is TGTGCCTGGAGGCCCGGGGTAGCCGATTGGGTTTTGGAGGAGCAGTACTTC. Its translation is CAWRPGVADWVLEEQYF.

This chain connects TRBV5-6 to TRBJ2-3, with 8 bases lining up with TRBD2. CDR1 SGHDT and CDR2 YYEEEE come from the germline V gene. V shed 4 bases, J shed 2 bases, and the junction held 9 bases outside the gene matches. This CDR3 is built from 16 residues. CDR3 region: CASSQDSGAFTDTQYF. Written as DNA, the CDR3 is TGTGCCAGCAGCCAAGATAGCGGGGCCTTCACAGATACGCAGTATTTT.

This clone appeared a few times. The chain employs TRBV4-1 and TRBJ2-5, with D perhaps given as TRBD1 or TRBD2 (6 bases each). Germline lookup yields CDR1 MGHRA and CDR2 YSYEKL. This CDR3 has 13 amino acids. Trimming took off 6 bases at V and 2 bases at J, with 10 bases between the two ends. The CDR3 DNA is TGCGCCAGCAGTCTAGGGGGGCAAGAGACCCAGTACTTC. As protein: CASSLGGQETQYF.

The CDR3 loop is CASSLLRGSGNTIYF. CDR3 DNA sequence: TGTGCCAGCAGTTTATTACGTGGCTCTGGAAACACCATATATTTT. V is TRBV28 and J is TRBJ1-3; D unclear. Germline V CDR1 and CDR2: MDHEN, SYDVKM. V dropped 1 base and J dropped 0 bases, with 7 bases sitting between them. CDR3 length equals 15 residues. Using reference TRBV28 and TRBJ1-3 for the parts outside the CDR3, the full variable domain is DVKVTQSSRYLVKRTGEKVFLECVQDMDHENMFWYRQDPGLGLRLIYFSYDVKMKEKGDIPEGYSVSREKKERFSLILESASTNQTSMYLCASSLLRGSGNTIYFGEGSWLTVV.